This TCR beta chain is from a study of neurological immune-mediated disorders. 5'RACE generated cDNA with 10-nucleotide random UMIs. Over 160 million TCR-beta sequences from 15-18 subjects came out of each sequencing run. TCRdb re-analysed the 5' RACE reads in MiXCR, keeping a single row per CDR3 protein. This table has some 60,000 distinct CDR3 sequences, about 11% appearing once. The time point denotes: longitudinal time-point 1 (baseline). The study built unsorted libraries from 2 million PBMCs kept at -80 C. Trimming took 3 bases from V and 3 from J, leaving 5 bases between them. Germline V lookup: CDR1 MDHEN, CDR2 SYDVKM. This CDR3 has 12 amino acids. Overall study findings and caveats: Patients with HTLV-1-associated myelopathy showed the most TCR clonal expansion. Those with multiple sclerosis showed the least, falling below healthy controls.

This clonotype was observed many times. The target antigen is unknown. The chain recombines TRBV28 with TRBJ1-1; the D is unclear. Sequencing was done on a sample of PBMCs. The sequence came from a male donor with HTLV-1-associated myelopathy (HAM/TSP). In nucleotides, the CDR3 is TGTGCCAGCAGTTTTATGGACACTGAAGCTTTCTTT. It is translated as CASSFMDTEAFF.